The 10 T cell receptor beta chains below were found in one sample sequenced in a study of T cell repertoires in cytomegalovirus infection. One entry per CDR3 protein, called by TCRdb with MiXCR from the reads. The sample contains hundreds of thousands of distinct CDR3 sequences, around a sixth of which appear only once. What was sequenced was PBMCs. These TCRs come from a human donor in good health (CMV status not recorded). Some clones in this sample may be carry-over from other donors' samples.

This clonotype was observed a handful of times. The chain has TRBV20-1 and TRBJ2-3; 9 bases map to TRBD2. Per germline, CDR1 DFQATT and CDR2 SNEGSKA (reference sequence). The V segment lost 6 bases and the J segment 5 bases; nucleotides outside the gene matches: 12. The CDR3 runs to 15 residues. The CDR3 nucleotides are TGCAGTGCCCCCCTCGGGCGGGGGGGCCGAGATACGCAGTATTTT. Amino acid sequence: CSAPLGRGGRDTQYF.

This clonotype was detected ten times or more. This sequence joins TRBV12-3 or TRBV12-4 and TRBJ2-1, with 10 bases lining up with TRBD2. J lost 9 bases, V lost 2 bases, and 4 bases had no gene match. This CDR3 region has 14 residues. CDR3 in DNA: TGTGCCAGCAGTTTATCACTAGCGGGGACTGAGCAGTTCTTC. This gives the protein CASSLSLAGTEQFF.

The chain couples TRBV7-2 to TRBJ1-5, with D unresolved. Trimming removed 1 base at V and 0 bases at J, with 7 bases between. The CDR3 runs to 15 residues. Per the germline V gene, CDR1 is SGHTA and CDR2 is FQGNSA. CDR3 DNA sequence: TGTGCCAGCAGCTTAGTTTGGGCTAGCAATCAGCCCCAGCATTTT. Its translation is CASSLVWASNQPQHF.

The chain couples TRBV6-1 to TRBJ2-5; perhaps TRBD1 as D (6 bases). V lost 2 bases and J 5 bases, leaving 18 bases between the germline ends. CDR3 length equals 16 residues. CDR1 is MNHNS, CDR2 SASEGT, per germline. CDR3 in DNA: TGTGCCAGCAGTGAAAGAAGAGGGGGATTAGGGGAGACCCAGTACTTC. It specifies CASSERRGGLGETQYF.

Ten or more counts support this clonotype. The chain joins TRBV19 to TRBJ2-5; TRBD2 is a possible D gene (6 bases). V was clipped by 4 bases and J by 7 bases, with 13 bases between them. The CDR3 has 13 amino acids. Germline-derived CDR1 and CDR2 are LNHDA and SQIVND (reference sequence). The CDR3 DNA reads TGTGCCAGTAGTACGGACTGGCGGGGGACCCAGTACTTC. It encodes CASSTDWRGTQYF.

This clonotype was observed many times. This chain links TRBV7-6 with TRBJ1-2; 8 nucleotides align to TRBD1. The germline CDR1 and CDR2 sequences are SGHVS and FNYEAQ. The CDR3 has 14 amino acids. Trimming took 5 bases from V and 7 from J; bases not matched to a gene: 9. In nucleotides, the CDR3 is TGTGCCAGCAGCGATCTCAGGGGGCAAAGTGGCTACACCTTC. Protein product: CASSDLRGQSGYTF.

This clonotype was seen a few times. The chain has TRBV27 and TRBJ2-2; D is tentatively TRBD1 or TRBD2 (7 bases each). The CDR3 has 16 residues. V lost 5 bases, J lost 3 bases, and 16 bases lay in between. Germline V CDR1 and CDR2: MNHEY, SMNVEV (reference sequence). CDR3 coding DNA: TGTGCCAGCAGTCTGTACCAGGGGGGGTACACCGGGGAGCTGTTTTTT. Amino acid sequence: CASSLYQGGYTGELFF.

This clonotype was counted ten times or more. The chain has TRBV12-3 or TRBV12-4 and TRBJ1-2, with 9 bases identical to TRBD1. The CDR3 extends over 13 amino acids. The J segment lost 4 bases and the V segment lost 6 bases, leaving 3 bases of the junction unmatched. This chain's CDR3 is CASRTGGTYGYTF. The CDR3 region has the DNA TGTGCCAGCAGGACAGGGGGGACCTATGGCTACACCTTC.

The chain combines TRBV7-2 with TRBJ2-5, with D unresolved. The CDR3 has 13 residues. Trimming cost V 7 bases and J 3 bases, with 12 bases left between them. Germline V gene lookup returns CDR1 SGHTA and CDR2 FQGNSA. In DNA form, the CDR3 reads TGTGCCAGCACCCGAGTGACGGAAGAGACCCAGTACTTC. It yields the protein CASTRVTEETQYF.

This clonotype was seen a handful of times. The rearrangement uses TRBV9 and TRBJ2-5; tentatively, D is TRBD2 (6 bases). Trimming cost V 7 bases and J 6 bases, with 7 bases left between them. Germline CDR1 is SGDLS and CDR2 is YYNGEE. This CDR3 has 10 residues. Here the CDR3 reads CASGGKTQYF. CDR3 in DNA: TGTGCCAGCGGAGGGAAGACCCAGTACTTC.